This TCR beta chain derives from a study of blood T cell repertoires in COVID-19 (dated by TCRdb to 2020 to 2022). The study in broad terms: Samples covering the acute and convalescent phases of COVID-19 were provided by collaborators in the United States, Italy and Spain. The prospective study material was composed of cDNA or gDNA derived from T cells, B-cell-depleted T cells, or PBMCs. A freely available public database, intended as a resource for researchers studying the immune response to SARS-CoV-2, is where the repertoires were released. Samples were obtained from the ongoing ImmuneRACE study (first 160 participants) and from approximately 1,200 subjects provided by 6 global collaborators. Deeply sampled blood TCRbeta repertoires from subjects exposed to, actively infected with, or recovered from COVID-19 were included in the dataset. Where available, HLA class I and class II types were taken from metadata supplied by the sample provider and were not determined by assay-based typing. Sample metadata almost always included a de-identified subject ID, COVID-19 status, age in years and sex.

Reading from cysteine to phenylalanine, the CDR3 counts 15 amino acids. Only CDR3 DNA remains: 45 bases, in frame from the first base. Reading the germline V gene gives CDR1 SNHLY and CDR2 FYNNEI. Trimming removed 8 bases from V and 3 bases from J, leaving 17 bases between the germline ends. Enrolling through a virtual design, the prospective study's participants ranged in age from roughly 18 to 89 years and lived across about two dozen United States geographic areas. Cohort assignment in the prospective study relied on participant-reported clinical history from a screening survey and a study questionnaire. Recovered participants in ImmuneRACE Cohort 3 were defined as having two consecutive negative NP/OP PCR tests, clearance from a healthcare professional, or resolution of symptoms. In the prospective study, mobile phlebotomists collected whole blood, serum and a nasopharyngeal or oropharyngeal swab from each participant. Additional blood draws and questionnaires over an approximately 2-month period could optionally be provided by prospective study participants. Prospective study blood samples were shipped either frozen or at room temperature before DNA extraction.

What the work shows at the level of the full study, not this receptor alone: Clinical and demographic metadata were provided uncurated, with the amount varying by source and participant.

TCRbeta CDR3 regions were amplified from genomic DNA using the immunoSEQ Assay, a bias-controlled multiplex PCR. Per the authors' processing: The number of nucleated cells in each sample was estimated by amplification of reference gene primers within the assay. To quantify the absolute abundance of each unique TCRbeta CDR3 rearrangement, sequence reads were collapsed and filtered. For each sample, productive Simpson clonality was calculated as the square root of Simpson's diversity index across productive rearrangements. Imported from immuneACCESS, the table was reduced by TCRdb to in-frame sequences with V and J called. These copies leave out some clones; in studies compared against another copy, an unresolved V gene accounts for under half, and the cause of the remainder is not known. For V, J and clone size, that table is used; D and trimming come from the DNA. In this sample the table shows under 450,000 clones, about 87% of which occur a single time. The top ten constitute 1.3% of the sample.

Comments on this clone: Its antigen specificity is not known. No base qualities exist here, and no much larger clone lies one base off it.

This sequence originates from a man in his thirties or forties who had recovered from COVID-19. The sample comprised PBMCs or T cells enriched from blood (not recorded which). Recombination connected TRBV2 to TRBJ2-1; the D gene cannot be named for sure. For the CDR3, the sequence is CASGLTRLGYNEQFF. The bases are TGTGCCAGCGGTCTTACGAGACTTGGCTACAATGAGCAGTTCTTC.